This T cell receptor beta chain is drawn from a study of tumor-infiltrating lymphocytes in primary liver carcinoma. Study-wide findings and caveats: Only about 7.5-25% of top clones spanned all five tumor regions.

The roughly 19-33 mg bulk tissue piece was not sorted before simultaneous RNA and DNA extraction. cDNA specific to TCR beta was made from about 0.45 ug of total RNA, with a constant-region primer employed for priming. Libraries for TCR beta were built through three nested multiplex PCR rounds, which together made up a slightly modified ARM-PCR procedure. Use of TRBV1-TRBV30 forward primers with a C-beta reverse primer characterized the first two PCR rounds, which lasted about 9 cycles each. TCRdb reprocessed the multiplex PCR reads via MiXCR and lists one record per CDR3 protein. Of 55,000 to 70,000 distinct CDR3 sequences listed, roughly 70% are singletons. Turning to this clonotype: Antigen specificity is unknown. Germline and junction disagree at one end, which may indicate a read error.

Germline V gene data show CDR1 as SGHAT and CDR2 as FQDESV (reference sequence). CDR3 length: 13 amino acids. Source material: liver tumor tissue from sampling region 2. As for subset: tumor region T2, inferior pole. This clonotype was obtained from a man aged 35-49 years with primary liver carcinoma and hepatitis B virus infection. The gene calls are TRBV11-1 and TRBJ2-7; D gene uncertain. CDR3 DNA sequence: TGTACCAGCAGCTTAAACTCTTTCGGCGAGCAGTACTTC. Translated: CTSSLNSFGEQYF.